The 20 T cell receptor beta chains in this list originate from one sample, sequenced in a study of Ad26.COV2.S vaccination and SARS-CoV-2 variants. Sequencing used immunoSEQ multiplex PCR; TCRdb keeps in-frame clones, though not all of them. This sample has some 320,000 clones; just under 85% occur once, and the top ten carry 2.1%. Treatment denoted: around 19 received Ad26.COV2.S at low or high dose, single or two shots; about 5 received placebo; per-sample allocation not given. Day 63 after the first injection of vaccine or placebo was the sampling time. The input for sequencing was peripheral blood, taken in a trial of Ad26.COV2.S vaccine versus placebo. The receptor set was obtained from a person aged 18-65 years who received the Ad26.COV2.S COVID-19 vaccine or a placebo.

This chain links TRBV18 with TRBJ2-5; the match to TRBD1 covers 7 bases. The CDR3 extends over 15 amino acids. From germline, CDR1 is KGHSH and CDR2 LQKENI. Losses at the gene ends were 6 bases for V and 4 bases for J; bases not matched to a gene: 11. The CDR3 coding sequence is TGTGCCAGCTCCCTCGGAAAAGGGGGCGGAGAGACCCAGTACTTC. Its translation: CASSLGKGGGETQYF.

This clone was observed a single time. This sequence joins TRBV7-9 and TRBJ2-1, with 7 bases that match TRBD2. This CDR3 spans 16 amino acids. The germline gives CDR1 SEHNR, CDR2 FQNEAQ (reference sequence). J gave up 6 bases and V 4 bases, and 12 bases lay outside the gene matches. The CDR3 sequence: CASSSLWEGLGNEQFF. In nucleotides, the CDR3 is TGTGCCAGCAGCTCCCTGTGGGAGGGTCTGGGCAATGAGCAGTTCTTC. The variable domain in full, with the rest retrieved from reference TRBV7-9 and TRBJ2-1, is DTGVSQNPRHKITKRGQNVTFRCDPISEHNRLYWYRQTLGQGPEFLTYFQNEAQLEKSRLLSDRFSAERPKGSFSTLEIQRTEQGDSAMYLCASSSLWEGLGNEQFFGPGTRLTVL.

The chain employs TRBV7-3 and TRBJ2-1, with TRBD2 matching over 11 bases. Germline assignment: CDR1 SGHTA and CDR2 FQGTGA. J was trimmed by 9 bases and V by 5 bases; bases with no gene match: 9. The CDR3 totals 15 residues. In DNA, the CDR3 is TGTGCCAGCAGCCCGCTTAGCGGGGGGGCCGGTGAGCAGTTCTTC. Protein sequence: CASSPLSGGAGEQFF.

In DNA form, the CDR3 reads TGTGCCAGCAGTCAGGACAGGGTGGGTGTAGAGACCCAGTACTTC. Protein product: CASSQDRVGVETQYF. The chain employs TRBV6-5 and TRBJ2-5; 8 nucleotides match TRBD1. The ends lost 5 bases at V and 4 bases at J; junction bases unmatched: 9. This CDR3 has 15 residues. Germline CDR1 and CDR2: MNHEY and SVGAGI.

The chain uses TRBV4-1 and TRBJ1-1, with 8 bases matching TRBD1. Germline CDR1 MGHRA, CDR2 YSYEKL. Trimming at V came to 4 bases and at J to 4 bases, leaving 2 bases not matched to a gene. This CDR3 comprises 13 residues. The CDR3: CASSPDRATEAFF. The CDR3 bases are TGCGCCAGCAGCCCGGACAGGGCCACTGAAGCTTTCTTT.

CDR3 sequence: CASSLLLGQETQYF. CDR3 DNA sequence: TGTGCCAGCAGCTTGCTACTTGGGCAAGAGACCCAGTACTTC. The J gene is TRBJ2-5, the V gene TRBV11-2; D not resolved. V gave up 3 bases and J gave up 2 bases, with 10 bases separating them. The CDR3 is 14 amino acids. Germline assignment: CDR1 SGHAT and CDR2 FQNNGV.

The chain employs TRBV3-1 (or the pseudogene TRBV3-2) and TRBJ2-2; D is uncertain. Trimming removed 1 base at V and 4 bases at J, with 7 bases between. The CDR3 has 14 residues. Germline-derived CDR1 and CDR2 are LGHDT and YNNKEL (reference sequence). CDR3 amino acids: CASSQASATGELFF. CDR3 nucleotide sequence: TGTGCCAGCAGCCAAGCAAGTGCCACCGGGGAGCTGTTTTTT.

The V gene is TRBV7-3, the J gene TRBJ2-1, with D possibly called TRBD1 or TRBD2 (6 bases each). CDR3 length equals 12 residues. Germline CDR1 SGHTA, CDR2 FQGTGA. Between the trimmed V and J ends, which lost 6 bases and 10 bases, there was a span of 13 bases. The CDR3 loop reads CASSPGGSEQFF. CDR3 coding DNA: TGTGCCAGCAGTCCCGGGGGCAGCGAGCAGTTCTTC.

The CDR3 DNA reads TGCAGTGCTAACTCGGGCTCACCCCTCCACTTT. This translates into CSANSGSPLHF. The chain links TRBV20-1 to TRBJ1-6; D is unresolved. The CDR3 consists of 11 residues. Germline-derived CDR1 and CDR2 are DFQATT and SNEGSKA (reference sequence). Trimming shortened V by 4 bases and J by 10 bases, and 8 bases separated the two germline ends.

In this sample, this clone turned up once. The V and J genes are TRBV19 and TRBJ2-5; 7 nucleotides match TRBD1. The germline CDR1 and CDR2 sequences are LNHDA and SQIVND (reference sequence). V shed 7 bases and J 2 bases; nucleotides not matched to a gene: 16. This CDR3 is 17 amino acids long. The chain's CDR3 is CASKWEQGQQIQETQYF. The CDR3 DNA reads as TGTGCCAGTAAATGGGAGCAGGGACAGCAGATACAAGAGACCCAGTACTTC.

The chain joins TRBV19 to TRBJ1-2; TRBD1 might be the D (6 bases). CDR1 is LNHDA and CDR2 is SQIVND in the germline V gene (reference sequence). The germline V and J ends were trimmed by 5 bases and 2 bases, with 12 bases remaining between them. The CDR3 has 14 amino acids. CDR3 protein: CASSPQGRNYGYTF. The CDR3 DNA reads as TGTGCCAGTAGTCCACAGGGTAGGAACTATGGCTACACCTTC.

As concerns this clone: Different DNA sequences within this sample yield the same CDR3. DNA for the CDR3: TGTGCCAGCAGCGCTGAGCCATCTAGGGGCATTCAGTACTTC. This gives the protein CASSAEPSRGIQYF. The chain uses TRBV5-4 and TRBJ2-4; maybe TRBD1 (5 bases). Deletions cut 4 bases from V and 9 bases from J, with 17 bases between. Germline values: CDR1 SGHNT, CDR2 YYREEE (reference sequence). This CDR3 spans 14 amino acids.

V is TRBV7-9 and J is TRBJ2-1, with D perhaps matching TRBD1 (6 bases). V shed 5 bases and J shed 10 bases, with 21 bases lying between them. The CDR3 runs 15 residues. The V gene's germline CDR1 is SEHNR and CDR2 FQNEAQ (reference sequence). CDR3 residues: CASSANLGAGKEQFF. CDR3 DNA sequence: TGTGCCAGCAGCGCCAATTTGGGGGCCGGCAAGGAGCAGTTCTTC.

The chain has TRBV6-5 and TRBJ2-2; unclear D gene. Trimming cost V 7 bases and J 1 base, with 10 bases left between them. The CDR3 covers 14 residues. From germline, CDR1 is MNHEY and CDR2 SVGAGI. Here the CDR3 reads CASTPPGNTGELFF. The DNA for the CDR3 is TGTGCCAGCACTCCCCCAGGGAACACCGGGGAGCTGTTTTTT.

V usage is TRBV2 and J usage is TRBJ1-4; D is perhaps TRBD1 (5 bases). The CDR3 runs 14 residues. Germline CDR1 reads SNHLY; CDR2 reads FYNNEI. V was cut by 5 bases and J by 8 bases, with 15 bases left in between. The CDR3 coding sequence is TGTGCCAGCAGTCGGGCCCGGAGGGACGAAAAACTGTTTTTT. Translated, it gives CASSRARRDEKLFF.

V and J are TRBV5-1 and TRBJ1-3; D is unresolved. Germline V gene data show CDR1 as SGHRS and CDR2 as YFSETQ. Between the trimmed V and J ends, which lost 0 bases and 4 bases, there was a span of 11 bases. The CDR3 is 15 residues long. The CDR3 loop reads CASSLGPGPGNTIYF. The CDR3 region has the DNA TGCGCCAGCAGCTTGGGCCCAGGCCCGGGAAACACCATATATTTT.

V gene TRBV29-1 combines with J gene TRBJ1-4; a possible D gene is TRBD1 (5 bases). This CDR3 region has 14 residues. Germline V CDR1 and CDR2: SQVTM, ANQGSEA. Between the trimmed V and J ends, which lost 3 bases and 8 bases, there was a span of 16 bases. Here the CDR3 DNA reads TGCAGCGTTGAGCGGGGGAGGGGCAGGGAAAAACTGTTTTTT. It specifies CSVERGRGREKLFF.

The chain carries TRBV19 and TRBJ2-2; unclear D gene. The CDR3 is 16 amino acids. CDR1 and CDR2 from the germline V gene are LNHDA and SQIVND (reference sequence). V shed 3 bases and J shed 0 bases, with 11 bases lying between them. The CDR3 loop is CASSIIGSTNTGELFF. In DNA form, the CDR3 reads TGTGCCAGTAGTATTATTGGCTCCACGAACACCGGGGAGCTGTTTTTT. Filled out from reference TRBV19 and TRBJ2-2, the complete variable domain reads DGGITQSPKYLFRKEGQNVTLSCEQNLNHDAMYWYRQDPGQGLRLIYYSQIVNDFQKGDIAEGYSVSREKKESFPLTVTSAQKNPTAFYLCASSIIGSTNTGELFFGEGSRLTVL.

The V and J genes are TRBV5-3 and TRBJ1-5; D may be TRBD1 (5 bases). TRBV5-3 is filed as an ORF, its function uncertain. This CDR3 comprises 15 residues. Trimming stripped 8 bases from V and 0 bases from J, with 15 bases between. CDR3 coding DNA: TGTGCCAGCCCATTGACAGCATATAGCAATCAGCCCCAGCATTTT. This gives the protein CASPLTAYSNQPQHF.

The rearrangement links TRBV18 to TRBJ1-6; 8 nucleotides match TRBD1. The CDR3 length is 15 residues. The V and J ends lost 4 bases and 11 bases, in that order; junction bases with no gene match: 10. From germline, CDR1 is KGHSH and CDR2 LQKENI. CDR3 region: CASSLERDRYTPLHF. The CDR3 DNA reads TGTGCCAGCTCACTTGAAAGGGACAGGTATACACCCCTCCACTTT.